Listed below are T cell receptor beta chains from one sample, sequenced in a study of T cell changes during pregnancy in multiple sclerosis. Sequenced by immunoSEQ multiplex PCR; TCRdb stores in-frame clones only, minus some. The sample carries roughly 76,000 clones, around 90% recorded once. The material was CD4+ T cells from peripheral blood mononuclear cells, obtained in the second trimester of pregnancy. These receptor sequences come from a female donor with multiple sclerosis, enrolled in a pregnancy study. The conserved cysteine and the conserved F or W are not part of the CDR3 here. Each record gives: CDR3 length, J gene, V gene, clone size, CDR3 protein. A clone size is listed for some rows: how often the clone was seen (once, few, many), or a class if it is expanded.

13 | TRBJ2-5 | TRBV9 | . | ASSADRGPQETQY
15 | TRBJ1-6 | TRBV5-5 | . | ASSSRTLSSYNSPLH
13 | TRBJ1-1 | TRBV7-8 | . | ASSEESPGGTEAF
11 | TRBJ1-2 | TRBV28 | . | ASSPGQGYGYT
16 | TRBJ1-1 | TRBV5-1 | . | ASSFSSGRGLMNTEAF
12 | TRBJ2-7 | TRBV5-1 | . | ASKGLAARGEQY
13 | TRBJ1-1 | TRBV5-1 | . | ASSWGTGARGEAF
14 | TRBJ1-2 | TRBV7-3 | . | ASSSGSQGAIGGYT
10 | TRBJ2-7 | TRBV7-2 | medium-sized | ASSFNRGEQY
15 | TRBJ2-2 | TRBV5-1 | once | ASSLGQTSGRARELF
13 | TRBJ2-2 | TRBV10-3 | . | ATRRDRTNTGELF
11 | TRBJ2-7 | TRBV6-5 | . | ASSRNRVGEQY
15 | TRBJ1-1 | TRBV7-9 | once | ASSLGLIRGPNTEAF
14 | TRBJ1-2 | TRBV5-6 | . | ASSRAVKDRGVGYT
13 | TRBJ1-6 | TRBV7-8 | . | ASSSTGVVDSPLH
14 | TRBJ2-1 | TRBV30 | . | AWREGTSGSRHEQF
13 | TRBJ1-1 | TRBV7-9 | . | ASSLAGTGFTEAF
12 | TRBJ2-7 | TRBV7-2 | . | ASSPSRLAFEQY
10 | TRBJ2-5 | TRBV29-1 | . | SVTSGGETQY
13 | TRBJ1-1 | TRBV27 | once | ASSWRTDLGTEAF
13 | TRBJ2-2 | TRBV10-3 | . | AIRGTRLGSEELF
13 | TRBJ2-3 | TRBV29-1 | . | SVLGLASSTDTQY
17 | TRBJ2-6 | TRBV7-3 | . | ASSLMRVGISSGANVLT
12 | TRBJ2-7 | TRBV5-5 | . | ASSRLPTGYEQY
14 | TRBJ2-5 | TRBV7-2 | . | ASSWELAEGQETQY
12 | TRBJ1-4 | TRBV30 | . | AWDRQGVDEKLF
14 | TRBJ2-2 | TRBV4-1 | . | ASSPGGGRGTGELF
14 | TRBJ2-2 | TRBV18 | . | ASSPPARTNTGELF